These 4 T cell receptor beta chains were sequenced from one sample in a study of blood T cell repertoires in COVID-19. Clones were sequenced by immunoSEQ multiplex PCR, and TCRdb holds only the in-frame ones, with some missing. This table holds around 60,000 clones, approximately 77% found once. Sequenced sample: peripheral blood. The receptors shown here come from a woman in her seventies with COVID-19, enrolled during active disease.

V and J are TRBV6-2 or TRBV6-3 and TRBJ1-2, with a possible D match to TRBD1 (5 bases). Germline V gives CDR1 MNHEY, CDR2 SVGEGT. There are 15 residues in the CDR3. V was shortened by 1 base and J by 2 bases, with 11 bases between the two germline ends. The chain's CDR3 is CASSYWGGSNYGYTF. The DNA for the CDR3 is TGTGCCAGCAGTTACTGGGGCGGATCCAACTATGGCTACACCTTC.

The chain joins TRBV11-3 to TRBJ2-1; 11 bases line up with TRBD2. The CDR3 runs 15 residues. Germline trimming cut 5 bases from V and 2 bases from J; bases unmatched to any gene: 2. Germline values: CDR1 SGHNT, CDR2 YENEEA. The CDR3 nucleotides are TGTGCCAGCAGCCTGACTAGCGGGACCTACAATGAGCAGTTCTTC. Its translation: CASSLTSGTYNEQFF.

This chain's CDR3 is CASSLDPGARGEQFF. In DNA, the CDR3 is TGTGCCAGCAGCTTGGACCCGGGGGCGCGGGGGGAGCAGTTCTTC. The genes are TRBV5-4 and TRBJ2-1; D possibly corresponds to TRBD2 (7 bases). Germline V gene data show CDR1 as SGHNT and CDR2 as YYREEE (reference sequence). The length of the CDR3 is 15 residues. The ends were cut back, 0 bases at V and 10 bases at J, with 17 bases in the middle.

V is TRBV19 and J is TRBJ2-5, with 10 bases lining up with TRBD1. In germline, CDR1 is LNHDA, CDR2 SQIVND (reference sequence). The length of the CDR3 is 14 residues. J lost 5 bases, V lost 4 bases, and 4 bases had no gene match. CDR3 in amino acids: CASSKTGGSETQYF. The CDR3 DNA is TGTGCCAGTAGTAAGACAGGGGGCAGTGAGACCCAGTACTTC.